This TCR beta chain appears in the sequencing data of a study of Ad26.COV2.S vaccination and SARS-CoV-2 variants. About the research overall: Of the COV1001 trial arms, the Ad26.COV2.S arm included the donor. Dosing was one shot or two shots 56 days apart.

TCRdb's copy holds only in-frame clones and misses some; the assay was immunoSEQ multiplex PCR. The data hold some 480,000 clones, with roughly nine tenths observed a single time. Treatment given: about 20 received Ad26.COV2.S at low or high dose, single or two shots; roughly 5 received placebo; per-sample allocation not given. Samples analyzed were those drawn on day 63 after the first vaccine or placebo injection. This clone was seen only a few times. The CDR3 is 16 residues long. Looked up from germline, CDR1 is SGHDN and CDR2 is FVKESK. V gave up 4 bases and J gave up 1 base, with 17 bases separating them.

This sequence was found in a person between 18 and 59 years old who received the Ad26.COV2.S COVID-19 vaccine or a placebo. The V and J genes are TRBV14 and TRBJ2-7; D possibly matches TRBD1 or TRBD2 (5 bases each). The sample consisted of peripheral blood, taken in a trial of Ad26.COV2.S vaccine versus placebo. CDR3 sequence: CASSRSRQRGSYEQYF. The CDR3 coding sequence is TGTGCCAGCAGCCGCTCCCGACAGAGGGGTTCCTACGAGCAGTACTTC.